This T cell receptor beta chain came from a study of tissue T cells after allogeneic stem cell transplantation (dated by TCRdb to 2022 to 2024). With regard to the full study: The study profiled TCR beta repertoires across many tissues from research autopsies of patients with and without GVHD, plus mouse models of GVHD. The human arm was conducted as a prospective observational study, and neither blinding nor randomization was performed. Summary of the overall study and its limitations: A small and clinically heterogeneous patient cohort was studied, and sampling depth was acknowledged as a limitation. In both patients and mice, only a limited portion of the TCR repertoire detected in tissues was captured by blood and spleen T cells. Within patients, how anatomically similar tissues were was a major factor shaping TCR repertoire composition, regardless of disease or transplant status. Not many T cell clones showed up in more than one patient, yet clustering based on motifs uncovered repertoire signatures that were shared across patients in a tissue-specific way. Which tissue TCRs were alloreactive or antigen-specific was not determined in the study, and some of the clones might have been host cells that persisted.

This sample's time point label indicates: mouse harvest day 14 after allogeneic transplant. Each mouse graft consisted of 10^7 T-cell-depleted bone marrow cells plus 10^6 splenic CD5+ T cells and was given by tail vein injection. To model GVHD in mice, a major MHC-mismatch B6 (H2b) into BALB/c (H2d) model was used, and tissues were profiled at day 7 or 14. On day 7 or 14 post-transplant, mouse tissues and retro-orbital blood were harvested with separate sterile tools for each animal, and livers were flushed beforehand. Before genomic DNA isolation with the DNeasy Blood & Tissue Kit, mouse tissues were minced with razor blades in buffered saline. The method was the immunoSEQ multiplex PCR assay. Adaptive Biotechnologies performed the TCRbeta CDR3 sequencing at survey depth and reported CDR3 sequences, V/J genes, productive frequency and template counts. TCR beta CDR3 regions were amplified from genomic DNA instead of RNA. In the paper's pipeline: Jensen-Shannon divergence was used to quantify pairwise repertoire overlap between tissues, with a value of 1 indicating complete divergence and a value of 0 indicating identical repertoires. Tissues were clustered by single-linkage agglomerative hierarchical clustering of pairwise JSD values and displayed as dendrograms. GLIPH2 was run on all patient samples with simulation_depth 1000, kmer_min_depth 3, cdr3_length_cutoff 8, keeping groups with more than two unique CDR3s. In a standardized tissue-overlap score, Jaccard GLIPH-group overlap across patients was extrapolated to a standard repertoire size of 1000 clones. Associations of diversity with clinical or experimental variables used linear mixed-effect models with tissue fixed effects and individual random effects. As stored in TCRdb, this immuneACCESS dataset retains in-frame rearrangements with V and J assigned. A fraction of the clones does not appear; measured against another copy, unresolved V genes explain less than half of the discrepancy, and the remainder lacks a known reason. V and J calls and clone size follow that table, whereas D and trimming were derived from the DNA. Here the sample has about 5,900 clones; about 43% occur a single time. The ten largest clones represent over 35% of the sample.

In this sample, this clone turned up a few times. Its target antigen remains unknown. For this mouse receptor, gene names and germline sequences are murine. The CDR3 extends 1 residue past the end of the read, so its final part is completed from the germline J gene. The germline V gene (reference sequence) provides CDR1 KGHPV and CDR2 FQNQEV. The germline V end is reduced by 6 bases and the J end by 3 bases; junction bases left unmatched: 2. Spanning cysteine to phenylalanine, the CDR3 consists of 13 amino acids. The DNA shown is the part of the CDR3 that was read: 36 bases, in frame from base 1. The sample was gut tissue. The rearrangement combines TRBV26 with TRBJ1-5; 7 middle bases align to TRBD1. The clonotype was recovered from a female BALB/c mouse given C57BL/6 T cells with graft-versus-host disease after an allogeneic hematopoietic cell transplant. The CDR3 protein sequence reads: CASSRQGNQAPLF. The covered CDR3 bases are TGTGCCAGCAGCAGACAGGGCAACCAGGCTCCGCTT.